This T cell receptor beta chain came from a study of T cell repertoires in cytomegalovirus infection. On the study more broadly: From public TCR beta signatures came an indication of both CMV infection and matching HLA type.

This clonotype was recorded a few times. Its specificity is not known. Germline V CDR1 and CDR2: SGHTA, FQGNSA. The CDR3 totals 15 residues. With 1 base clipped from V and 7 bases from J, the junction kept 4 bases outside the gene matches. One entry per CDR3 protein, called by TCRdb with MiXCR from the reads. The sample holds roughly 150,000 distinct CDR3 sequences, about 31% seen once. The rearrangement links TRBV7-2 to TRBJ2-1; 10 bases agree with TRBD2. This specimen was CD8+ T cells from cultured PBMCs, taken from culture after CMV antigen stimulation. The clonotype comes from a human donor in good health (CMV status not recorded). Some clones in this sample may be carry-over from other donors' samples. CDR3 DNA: TGTGCCAGCAGCTTAGTGAGTAGCGGGGGGAATGAGCAGTTCTTC. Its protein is CASSLVSSGGNEQFF. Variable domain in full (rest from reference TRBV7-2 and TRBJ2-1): GAGVSQSPSNKVTEKGKDVELRCDPISGHTALYWYRQSLGQGLEFLIYFQGNSAPDKSGLPSDRFSAERTGGSVSTLTIQRTQQEDSAVYLCASSLVSSGGNEQFFGPGTRLTVL.